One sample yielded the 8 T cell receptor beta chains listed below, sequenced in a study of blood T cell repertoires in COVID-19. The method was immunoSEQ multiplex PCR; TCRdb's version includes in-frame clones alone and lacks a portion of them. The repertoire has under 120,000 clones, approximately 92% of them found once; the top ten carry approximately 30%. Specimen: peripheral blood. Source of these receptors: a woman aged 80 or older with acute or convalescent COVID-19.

The CDR3 DNA reads as TGTGCCAGCAGTGAATTAACAGATACGCAGTATTTT. This encodes CASSELTDTQYF. The J gene is TRBJ2-3, the V gene TRBV6-1, with D unresolved. V was clipped by 2 bases and J by 3 bases, with 3 bases between them. This CDR3 is 12 amino acids long. Germline V lookup: CDR1 MNHNS, CDR2 SASEGT.

As DNA, the CDR3 is TGCAGCGTTGGGACTAGCGGGGTCTCGAACACCGGGGAGCTGTTTTTT. Its protein is CSVGTSGVSNTGELFF. This chain connects TRBV29-1 to TRBJ2-2; 12 nucleotides match TRBD2. Looked up from germline, CDR1 is SQVTM and CDR2 is ANQGSEA. J lost 0 bases, V lost 4 bases, and 3 bases had no gene match. The CDR3 consists of 16 residues.

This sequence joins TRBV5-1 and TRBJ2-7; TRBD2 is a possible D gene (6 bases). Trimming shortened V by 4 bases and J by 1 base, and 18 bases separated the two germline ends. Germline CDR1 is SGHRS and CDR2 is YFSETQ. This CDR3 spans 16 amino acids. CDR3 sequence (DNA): TGCGCCAGCAGCGCTGGAGGGACCTACCCGTCCTACGAGCAGTACTTC. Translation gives CASSAGGTYPSYEQYF.

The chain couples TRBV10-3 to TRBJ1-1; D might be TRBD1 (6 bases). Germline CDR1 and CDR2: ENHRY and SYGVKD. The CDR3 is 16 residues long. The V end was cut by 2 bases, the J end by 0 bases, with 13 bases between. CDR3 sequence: CAISEAWTVLNTEAFF. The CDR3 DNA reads TGTGCCATCAGTGAGGCTTGGACAGTGCTGAACACTGAAGCTTTCTTT.

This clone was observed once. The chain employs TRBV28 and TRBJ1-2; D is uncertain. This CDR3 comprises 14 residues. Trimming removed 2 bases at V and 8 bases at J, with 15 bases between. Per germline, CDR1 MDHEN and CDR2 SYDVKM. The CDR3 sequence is CASSLLSSLRGYTF. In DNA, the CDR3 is TGTGCCAGCAGTTTACTTTCATCGTTGAGGGGCTACACCTTC.

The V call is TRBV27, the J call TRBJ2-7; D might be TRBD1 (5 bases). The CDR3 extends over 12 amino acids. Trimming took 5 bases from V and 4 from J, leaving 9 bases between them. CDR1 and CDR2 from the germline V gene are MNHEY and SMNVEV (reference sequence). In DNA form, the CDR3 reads TGTGCCAGCAGTCCCCAGGGTTACGAGCAGTACTTC. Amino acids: CASSPQGYEQYF.

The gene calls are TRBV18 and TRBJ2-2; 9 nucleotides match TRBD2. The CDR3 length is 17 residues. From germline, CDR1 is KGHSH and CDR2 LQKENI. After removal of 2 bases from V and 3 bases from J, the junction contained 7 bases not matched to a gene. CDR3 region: CASSPRGQRGDTGELFF. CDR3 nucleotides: TGTGCCAGCTCACCAAGAGGTCAGCGGGGGGACACCGGGGAGCTGTTTTTT.

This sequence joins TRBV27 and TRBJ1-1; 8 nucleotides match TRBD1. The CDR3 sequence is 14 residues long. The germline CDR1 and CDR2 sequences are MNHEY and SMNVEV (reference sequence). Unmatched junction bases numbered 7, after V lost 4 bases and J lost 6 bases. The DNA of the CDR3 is TGTGCCAGCAGTTGGTCGACAGGGGTCCCTGAAGCTTTCTTT. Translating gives CASSWSTGVPEAFF.